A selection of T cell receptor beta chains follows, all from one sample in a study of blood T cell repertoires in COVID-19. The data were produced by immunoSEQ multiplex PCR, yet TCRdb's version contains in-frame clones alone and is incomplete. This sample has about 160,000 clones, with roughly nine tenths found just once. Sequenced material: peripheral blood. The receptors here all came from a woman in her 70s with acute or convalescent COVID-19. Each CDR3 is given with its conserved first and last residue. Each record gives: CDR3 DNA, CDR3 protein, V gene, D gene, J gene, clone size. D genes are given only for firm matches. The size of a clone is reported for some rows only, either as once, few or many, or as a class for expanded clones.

TGTGCCAGCAGTCGGGGGACAGCGCCTCCCGGGGCCAACGTCCTGACTTTC	CASSRGTAPPGANVLTF	TRBV2	.	TRBJ2-6	.
TGTGCCACCAGCAGGCCCGAGGACAGGATCTACGAGCAGTACTTC	CATSRPEDRIYEQYF	TRBV15	TRBD1	TRBJ2-7	.
TGTGCCAGCAGCTCCCAGGGCGGCGCCAACGAGCAGTACTTC	CASSSQGGANEQYF	TRBV5-4	.	TRBJ2-7	few
TGTGCCAGTAGTACTCTGGACTTGGGTGGGGCCAACGTCCTGACTTTC	CASSTLDLGGANVLTF	TRBV19	.	TRBJ2-6	.
TGTGCCAGCAGCTTGCGACTGATGAACACTGAAGCTTTCTTT	CASSLRLMNTEAFF	TRBV11-2	.	TRBJ1-1	.
TGTGCCAGCAGTGAGGGACAGGGCTCCTACGAGCAGTACTTC	CASSEGQGSYEQYF	TRBV2	TRBD1	TRBJ2-7	few
TGTGCCAGCTCACCGGGCCACCAAGAGACCCAGTACTTC	CASSPGHQETQYF	TRBV18	.	TRBJ2-5	.
TGTGCCAGCAGTTCATTGGGAGGGACTAGCAATCAGCCCCAGCATTTT	CASSSLGGTSNQPQHF	TRBV6-6	.	TRBJ1-5	.
TGTGCCAGCAGCCGGGGACAGGGGACCTACGAGCAGTACTTC	CASSRGQGTYEQYF	TRBV4-2	TRBD1	TRBJ2-7	.
TGTGCCAGCAGCCCCCGGAATGAGCAGTTCTTC	CASSPRNEQFF	TRBV6-2/TRBV6-3	.	TRBJ2-1	.
TGCGCCAGCAGCCAAGAAAGTTGGGACAGGGGGCTAGGTCAGCCCCAGCATTTT	CASSQESWDRGLGQPQHF	TRBV4-1	TRBD1	TRBJ1-5	.
TGTGCCAGCAGCGTAGTAGCAAATGAGCAGTTCTTC	CASSVVANEQFF	TRBV9	.	TRBJ2-1	.
TGTGCCAGCAGCCCGACAGGGAGGAACACTGAAGCTTTCTTT	CASSPTGRNTEAFF	TRBV7-6	TRBD1	TRBJ1-1	.
TGTGCCAGCAGCCGTGATCGGGACAGGGGAGGGACCCAGTACTTC	CASSRDRDRGGTQYF	TRBV7-8	TRBD1	TRBJ2-5	.
TGTGCCACGGGACAGGGCAATCAGCCCCAGCATTTT	CATGQGNQPQHF	TRBV24-1	TRBD1	TRBJ1-5	.
TGTGCCACCAGTTCTGCGGCCAGCCCCAATCAGCCCCAGCATTTT	CATSSAASPNQPQHF	TRBV24-1	.	TRBJ1-5	.
TGCAGCGCGGGACAGGGAAACTACGAGCAGTACTTC	CSAGQGNYEQYF	TRBV29-1	TRBD1	TRBJ2-7	once
TGTGCCAGCAGCTCAGGGGGGCAGGGTGTCCATGAGCAGTTCTTC	CASSSGGQGVHEQFF	TRBV5-4	.	TRBJ2-1	.
TGTGCCAGCAGCCCCCGGACAGGGTTGTCTAATCAGCCCCAGCATTTT	CASSPRTGLSNQPQHF	TRBV7-8	TRBD1	TRBJ1-5	.
TGCAGCGTTGTCTACCAACTAGCGGGAGTTCACAATGAGCAGTTCTTC	CSVVYQLAGVHNEQFF	TRBV29-1	TRBD2	TRBJ2-1	.
TGTGCCATCAGCACCGGGACAGGGAACGAGCAGTACTTC	CAISTGTGNEQYF	TRBV10-3	TRBD1	TRBJ2-7	few
TGTGCCAGCAGTATGCGGCCAAGACCGGGACAGGGAACCGGGGAGCTGTTTTTT	CASSMRPRPGQGTGELFF	TRBV5-6	TRBD1	TRBJ2-2	.
TGTGCCTGGAGTCCTATGGGCCTAGGGGGTGGCTACACCTTC	CAWSPMGLGGGYTF	TRBV30	.	TRBJ1-2	.
TGCGCCAGCAGCCAAGTTGGGACAGGGATGCGTTCACCCCTCCACTTT	CASSQVGTGMRSPLHF	TRBV4-3	TRBD1	TRBJ1-6	.
TGTGCCAGCAGCTGGAACAGGGGCCGCTCTGGAAACACCATATATTTT	CASSWNRGRSGNTIYF	TRBV7-8	TRBD1	TRBJ1-3	.
TGTGCCAGCAGCGGGACAATCGGAGCTTTCTTT	CASSGTIGAFF	TRBV6-5	.	TRBJ1-1	.
TGTGCCAGCAGCGCGGCCTCAGGGGCGATGGAGACCCAGTACTTC	CASSAASGAMETQYF	TRBV9	.	TRBJ2-5	few
TGTGCCAGCAGGACTAGCGGGAGGGCCGGAGAGACCCAGTACTTC	CASRTSGRAGETQYF	TRBV6-5	TRBD2	TRBJ2-5	.
TGCAGCGTGTGGGGACTAGCGGGAGCTGGTGACGGGGAGCTGTTTTTT	CSVWGLAGAGDGELFF	TRBV29-1	TRBD2	TRBJ2-2	.
TGTGCCAGCAGTGCCCCCCGGGACAGGGCGGGAAACACCATATATTTT	CASSAPRDRAGNTIYF	TRBV28	TRBD1	TRBJ1-3	.
TGTGCCAGCAGCGCCGGGACTAGATACACAGATACGCAGTATTTT	CASSAGTRYTDTQYF	TRBV7-2	TRBD2	TRBJ2-3	.
TGTGCCTGCGGACCGGGTTCACCCCTCCACTTT	CACGPGSPLHF	TRBV30	.	TRBJ1-6	.
TGTGCCAGCAGTTACGGCGGGAACCAAGAGACCCAGTACTTC	CASSYGGNQETQYF	TRBV6-2/TRBV6-3	.	TRBJ2-5	.
TGTGCCAGCAGCGGGCCCGGGGTCACTGAAGCTTTCTTT	CASSGPGVTEAFF	TRBV7-9	.	TRBJ1-1	.
TGTGCCAGCAGCACACCTAGCGCTAGCTCCTACAATGAGCAGTTCTTC	CASSTPSASSYNEQFF	TRBV5-8	.	TRBJ2-1	.
TGTGCCAGCAGCCCCACAGGACAGGGTTTTGGGACCCAGTACTTC	CASSPTGQGFGTQYF	TRBV6-5	TRBD1	TRBJ2-5	.
TGTGCCAGCAGCCCCGGGACAGGGTATGAAAAACTGTTTTTT	CASSPGTGYEKLFF	TRBV9	TRBD1	TRBJ1-4	.
TGCGCCAGCAGCCAAGGTAAAACTAGCCCTACTGGTGAGCAGTTCTTC	CASSQGKTSPTGEQFF	TRBV4-3	.	TRBJ2-1	.
TGTGCCAGCAGCTTGGGGCAATCTGCAGGGGGCTATGGCTACACCTTC	CASSLGQSAGGYGYTF	TRBV7-2	TRBD1	TRBJ1-2	.
TGTGCCAGCAAACAACGGGCGGGGACAGCCTACAATGAGCAGTTCTTC	CASKQRAGTAYNEQFF	TRBV28	.	TRBJ2-1	.
TGTGCCAGCAGTTCCGGGACAGGCGGTCATTTCTATGGCTACACCTTC	CASSSGTGGHFYGYTF	TRBV6-6	TRBD1	TRBJ1-2	.
TGTGCCAGCAGCTCGAATTTGGACAGGGGCGGCTACAATGAGCAGTTCTTC	CASSSNLDRGGYNEQFF	TRBV7-9	TRBD1	TRBJ2-1	.
TGTGCCAGCAGCCAAGCACAACAGGGAAGGGAGCAGTACTTC	CASSQAQQGREQYF	TRBV3-1/TRBV3-2	.	TRBJ2-7	.
TGTGCCACCCCCCCTCCACCCCAGCGGATGAGCTCCTACGAGCAGTACTTC	CATPPPPQRMSSYEQYF	TRBV19	.	TRBJ2-7	.
TGTGCCAGCAGCCCAGGGTCAGTTCGTGGCTACACCTTC	CASSPGSVRGYTF	TRBV6-5	.	TRBJ1-2	.
TGTGCCAGCAGCCAACCCAGGGGCTTCTCTGGAAACACCATATATTTT	CASSQPRGFSGNTIYF	TRBV3-1/TRBV3-2	.	TRBJ1-3	few
TGCAGCGTTGTCACACAACTAGCGGGAGTAAACGAGCAGTACTTC	CSVVTQLAGVNEQYF	TRBV29-1	TRBD2	TRBJ2-7	.
TGTGCCTCGGGACAGGGGGCCAATCAGCCCCAGCATTTT	CASGQGANQPQHF	TRBV30	TRBD1	TRBJ1-5	.
TGTGCCAGCAGCCAAGATCGTGTGGGCCAGTCAAACACCGGGGAGCTGTTTTTT	CASSQDRVGQSNTGELFF	TRBV4-2	.	TRBJ2-2	.
TGTGCCAGCAGCGATTATGGGACAGGGCAACCCGGGGAGCTGTTTTTT	CASSDYGTGQPGELFF	TRBV7-6	TRBD1	TRBJ2-2	.
TGTGCCAGCAGCCCGGGGACTAGCGGGGGGGCGAGCACAGATACGCAGTATTTT	CASSPGTSGGASTDTQYF	TRBV5-6	TRBD2	TRBJ2-3	.
TGTGCCAGCACCATCGGCCGGGGTCCGGGATCACCCCTCCACTTT	CASTIGRGPGSPLHF	TRBV2	.	TRBJ1-6	.
TGTGCCATCAGTCGGACTAGCTCCTACGAGCAGTACTTC	CAISRTSSYEQYF	TRBV10-3	TRBD2	TRBJ2-7	.
TGTGCCAGCAGCTTGGAGCCGTGGACAGTCTACCTTCCCGGGGACACTGAAGCTTTCTTT	CASSLEPWTVYLPGDTEAFF	TRBV5-8	.	TRBJ1-1	.
TGTGCCAGCAGTGACTCAAAAATTCGTCCTTGGCAGGTTAATTCACCCCTCCACTTT	CASSDSKIRPWQVNSPLHF	TRBV6-4	.	TRBJ1-6	.
TGTGCCAGCAGACCCGGGGGGGCGCGCTACGAGCAGTACTTC	CASRPGGARYEQYF	TRBV28	TRBD2	TRBJ2-7	.
TGTGCCTGGAGTGTAGGTGCAGGGTACAATCAGCCCCAGCATTTT	CAWSVGAGYNQPQHF	TRBV30	.	TRBJ1-5	.
TGTGCCAGCAGTTTTGAGATTGGACAAAGAGTTACGCCTACCTACGAGCAGTACTTC	CASSFEIGQRVTPTYEQYF	TRBV28	.	TRBJ2-7	.
TGCGCCAGCAGCCGCCTTGGGACAGGGGGCGCGTCAAGCACTGAAGCTTTCTTT	CASSRLGTGGASSTEAFF	TRBV4-1	TRBD1	TRBJ1-1	.
TGTGCCAGCAGCTTAGCGGGGACAGATCAGGGCTATGGCTACACCTTC	CASSLAGTDQGYGYTF	TRBV7-9	TRBD1	TRBJ1-2	.